Listed below are T cell receptor beta chains from one sample, sequenced in a study. TCRdb re-analysed the 5' RACE reads in MiXCR, keeping a single row per CDR3 protein. This sample has about 64,000 distinct CDR3 sequences, with 20% to 25% found just once. The sequenced sample consisted of memory CD4+ T cells sorted from a lymph node. These receptors all stem from a female donor with breast cancer. Each CDR3 is given with its conserved first and last residue. D genes are given only for firm matches. Expanded clones get a size class; other rows say once, few or many, or leave the size out.

d_gene: NA
v_gene: TRBV5-1
j_gene: TRBJ2-5
abundance: few
CDR3aa: CASSLVDRAQETQYF
CDR3nt: TGCGCCAGCAGCTTGGTGGACAGAGCCCAAGAGACCCAGTACTTC

d_gene: NA
v_gene: TRBV20-1
j_gene: TRBJ1-3
abundance: NA
CDR3aa: CSVTEGDTIYF
CDR3nt: TGCAGTGTCACGGAGGGAGACACCATATATTTT

d_gene: TRBD1
v_gene: TRBV20-1
j_gene: TRBJ1-6
abundance: many
CDR3aa: CSARTPGQVNSPLHF
CDR3nt: TGCAGTGCTAGGACGCCGGGACAGGTTAATTCACCCCTCCACTTT

d_gene: TRBD2
v_gene: TRBV6-2/TRBV6-3
j_gene: TRBJ2-7
abundance: NA
CDR3aa: CANRYIPSGIYEQYF
CDR3nt: TGTGCCAACAGGTATATCCCTAGCGGCATTTACGAGCAGTACTTC

d_gene: TRBD2
v_gene: TRBV5-1
j_gene: TRBJ2-1
abundance: few
CDR3aa: CASSLASGIPYNEQFF
CDR3nt: TGCGCCAGCAGCTTGGCCAGCGGGATCCCCTACAATGAGCAGTTCTTC

d_gene: NA
v_gene: TRBV4-2
j_gene: TRBJ1-3
abundance: many
CDR3aa: CASSQDRASGNTIYF
CDR3nt: TGTGCCAGCAGCCAAGACAGGGCCTCTGGAAACACCATATATTTT

d_gene: TRBD1
v_gene: TRBV6-6
j_gene: TRBJ1-1
abundance: NA
CDR3aa: CASSVGQGRTEAFF
CDR3nt: TGTGCCAGCAGTGTGGGACAGGGAAGAACTGAAGCTTTCTTT

d_gene: TRBD1
v_gene: TRBV5-1
j_gene: TRBJ1-1
abundance: many
CDR3aa: CASSAGQGVVAEAFF
CDR3nt: TGCGCCAGCAGCGCGGGGCAGGGGGTTGTTGCTGAAGCTTTCTTT

d_gene: NA
v_gene: TRBV5-1
j_gene: TRBJ2-7
abundance: NA
CDR3aa: CASSFKDSSLVSYEQYF
CDR3nt: TGCGCCAGCAGCTTCAAGGACTCCTCCCTAGTGTCCTACGAGCAGTACTTC

d_gene: NA
v_gene: TRBV12-3/TRBV12-4
j_gene: TRBJ2-5
abundance: few
CDR3aa: CASVPPGQETQYF
CDR3nt: TGTGCCAGCGTACCTCCGGGGCAGGAGACCCAGTACTTC

d_gene: NA
v_gene: TRBV5-1
j_gene: TRBJ2-1
abundance: NA
CDR3aa: CAGDEGRSDNEQFF
CDR3nt: TGCGCCGGCGATGAGGGTCGCAGCGACAATGAGCAGTTCTTC

d_gene: TRBD1
v_gene: TRBV7-3
j_gene: TRBJ1-1
abundance: NA
CDR3aa: CASSLRGTGDKTEAFF
CDR3nt: TGTGCCAGCAGCTTAAGGGGGACAGGGGATAAGACTGAAGCTTTCTTT